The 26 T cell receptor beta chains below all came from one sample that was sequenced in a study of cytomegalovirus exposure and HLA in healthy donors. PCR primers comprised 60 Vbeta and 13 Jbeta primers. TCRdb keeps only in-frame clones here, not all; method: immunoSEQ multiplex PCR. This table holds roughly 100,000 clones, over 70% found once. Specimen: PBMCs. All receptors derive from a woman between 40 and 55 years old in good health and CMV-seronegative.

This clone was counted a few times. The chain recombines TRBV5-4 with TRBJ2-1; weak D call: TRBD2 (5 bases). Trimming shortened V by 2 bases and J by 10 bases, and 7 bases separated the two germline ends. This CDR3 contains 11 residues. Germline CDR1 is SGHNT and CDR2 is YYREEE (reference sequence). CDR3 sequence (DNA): TGTGCCAGCAGCTTTGGCGGGGAGCAGTTCTTC. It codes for CASSFGGEQFF.

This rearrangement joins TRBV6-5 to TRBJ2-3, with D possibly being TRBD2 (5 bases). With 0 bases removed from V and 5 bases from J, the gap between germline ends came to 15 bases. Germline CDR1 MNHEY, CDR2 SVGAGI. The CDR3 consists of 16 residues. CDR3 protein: CASSYSTMGNRDTQYF. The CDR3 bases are TGTGCCAGCAGTTACTCGACTATGGGGAACAGAGATACGCAGTATTTT.

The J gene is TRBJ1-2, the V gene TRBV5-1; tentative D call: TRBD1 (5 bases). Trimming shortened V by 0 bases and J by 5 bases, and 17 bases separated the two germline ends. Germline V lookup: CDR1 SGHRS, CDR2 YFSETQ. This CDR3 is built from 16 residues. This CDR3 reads CASSLEGPLEEYGYTF. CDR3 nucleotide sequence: TGCGCCAGCAGCTTGGAGGGGCCCCTCGAAGAATATGGCTACACCTTC.

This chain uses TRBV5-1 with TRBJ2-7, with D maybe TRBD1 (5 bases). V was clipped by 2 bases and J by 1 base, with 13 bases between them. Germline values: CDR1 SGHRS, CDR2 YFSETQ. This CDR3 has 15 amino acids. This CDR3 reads CASSLPTDSSYEQYF. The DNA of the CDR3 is TGCGCCAGCAGCTTACCTACCGACAGTTCCTACGAGCAGTACTTC. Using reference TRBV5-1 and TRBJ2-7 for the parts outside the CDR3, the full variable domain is KAGVTQTPRYLIKTRGQQVTLSCSPISGHRSVSWYQQTPGQGLQFLFEYFSETQRNKGNFPGRFSGRQFSNSRSEMNVSTLELGDSALYLCASSLPTDSSYEQYFGPGTRLTVT.

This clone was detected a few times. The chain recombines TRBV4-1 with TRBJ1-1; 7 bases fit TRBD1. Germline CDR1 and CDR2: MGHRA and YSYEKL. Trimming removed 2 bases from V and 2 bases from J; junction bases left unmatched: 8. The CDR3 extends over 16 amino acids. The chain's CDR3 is CASSQSLGTANTEAFF. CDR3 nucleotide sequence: TGCGCCAGCAGCCAATCCCTAGGGACAGCTAACACTGAAGCTTTCTTT.

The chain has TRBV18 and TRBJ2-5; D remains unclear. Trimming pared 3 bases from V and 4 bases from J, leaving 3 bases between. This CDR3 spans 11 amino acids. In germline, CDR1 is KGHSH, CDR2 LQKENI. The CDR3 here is CASSPRETQYF. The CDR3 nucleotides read TGTGCCAGCTCACCCAGAGAGACCCAGTACTTC.

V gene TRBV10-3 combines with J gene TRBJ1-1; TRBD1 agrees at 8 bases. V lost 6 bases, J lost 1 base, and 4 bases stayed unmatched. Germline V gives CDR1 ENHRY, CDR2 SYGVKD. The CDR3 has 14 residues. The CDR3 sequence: CAIRDRESNTEAFF. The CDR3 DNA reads TGTGCCATCAGGGACAGGGAATCGAACACTGAAGCTTTCTTT.

DNA of the CDR3: TGTGCCAGCAGCACCCGAGCGGGGGAGGGCAGCAATCAGCCCCAGCATTTT. This gives the protein CASSTRAGEGSNQPQHF. The rearrangement joins TRBV7-2 to TRBJ1-5; a possible D gene is TRBD1 (5 bases). CDR3 length equals 17 residues. V lost 5 bases and J lost 1, with 18 bases in between. The germline V gene has CDR1 SGHTA and CDR2 FQGNSA.

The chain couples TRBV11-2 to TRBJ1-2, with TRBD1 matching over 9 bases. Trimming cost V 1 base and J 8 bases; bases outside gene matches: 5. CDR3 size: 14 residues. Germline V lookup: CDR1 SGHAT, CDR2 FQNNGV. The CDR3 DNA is TGTGCCAGCAGCTTAGCCGGGACAGGGCTCGGCTACACCTTC. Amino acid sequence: CASSLAGTGLGYTF. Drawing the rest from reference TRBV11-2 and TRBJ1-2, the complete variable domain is EAGVAQSPRYKIIEKRQSVAFWCNPISGHATLYWYQQILGQGPKLLIQFQNNGVVDDSQLPKDRFSAERLKGVDSTLKIQPAKLEDSAVYLCASSLAGTGLGYTFGSGTRLTVV.

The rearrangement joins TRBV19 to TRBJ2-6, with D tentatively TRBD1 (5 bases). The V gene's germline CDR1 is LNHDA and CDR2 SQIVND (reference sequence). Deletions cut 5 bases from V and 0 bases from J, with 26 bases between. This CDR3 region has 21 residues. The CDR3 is CASSPLMGRVQLISGANVLTF. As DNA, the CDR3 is TGTGCCAGTAGTCCCCTTATGGGCAGGGTACAACTGATCTCTGGGGCCAACGTCCTGACTTTC.

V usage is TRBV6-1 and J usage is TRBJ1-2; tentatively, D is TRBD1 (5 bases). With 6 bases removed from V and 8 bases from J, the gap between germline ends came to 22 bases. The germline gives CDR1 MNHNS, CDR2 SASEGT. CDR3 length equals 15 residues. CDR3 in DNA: TGTGCCAGCAGCGGGCAGGGAGGGTTCGGTGAGGGCTACACCTTC. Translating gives CASSGQGGFGEGYTF.

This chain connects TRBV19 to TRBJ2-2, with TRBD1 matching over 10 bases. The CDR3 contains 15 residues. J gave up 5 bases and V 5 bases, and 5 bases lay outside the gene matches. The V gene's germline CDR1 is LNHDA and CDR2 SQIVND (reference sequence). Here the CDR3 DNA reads TGTGCCAGTAGTTCCGGGACAGGGGTAACCGGGGAGCTGTTTTTT. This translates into CASSSGTGVTGELFF.

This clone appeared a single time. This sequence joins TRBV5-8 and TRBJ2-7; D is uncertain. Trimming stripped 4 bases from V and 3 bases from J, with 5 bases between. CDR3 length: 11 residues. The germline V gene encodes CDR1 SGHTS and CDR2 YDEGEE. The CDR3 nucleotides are TGTGCCAGCAGCCAACTCTACGAGCAGTACTTC. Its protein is CASSQLYEQYF.

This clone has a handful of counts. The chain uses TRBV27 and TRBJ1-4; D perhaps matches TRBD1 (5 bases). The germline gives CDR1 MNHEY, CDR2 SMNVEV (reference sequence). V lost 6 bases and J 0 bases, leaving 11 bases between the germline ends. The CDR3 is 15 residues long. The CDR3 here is CASSPWGATNEKLFF. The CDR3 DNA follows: TGTGCCAGCAGCCCGTGGGGCGCAACTAATGAAAAACTGTTTTTT.

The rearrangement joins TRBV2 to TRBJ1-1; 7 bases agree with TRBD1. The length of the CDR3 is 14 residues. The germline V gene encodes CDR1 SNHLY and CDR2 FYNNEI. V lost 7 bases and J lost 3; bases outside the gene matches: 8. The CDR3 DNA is TGTGCCAGCAAGGGGGCGAATAGGGACACTGAAGCTTTCTTT. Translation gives CASKGANRDTEAFF.

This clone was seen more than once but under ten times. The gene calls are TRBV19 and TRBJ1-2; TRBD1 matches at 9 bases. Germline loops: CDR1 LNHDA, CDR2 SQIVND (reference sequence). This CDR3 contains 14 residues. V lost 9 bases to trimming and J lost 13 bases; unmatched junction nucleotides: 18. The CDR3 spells CASQAGDRVVSLTF. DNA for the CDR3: TGTGCCAGCCAAGCCGGGGACAGGGTAGTTTCCCTCACCTTC.

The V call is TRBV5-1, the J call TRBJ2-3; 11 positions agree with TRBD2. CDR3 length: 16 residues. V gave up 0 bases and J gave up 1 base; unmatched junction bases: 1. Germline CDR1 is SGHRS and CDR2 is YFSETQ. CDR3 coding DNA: TGCGCCAGCAGCTTGGTGACTAGCGGGGGCACAGATACGCAGTATTTT. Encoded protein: CASSLVTSGGTDTQYF.

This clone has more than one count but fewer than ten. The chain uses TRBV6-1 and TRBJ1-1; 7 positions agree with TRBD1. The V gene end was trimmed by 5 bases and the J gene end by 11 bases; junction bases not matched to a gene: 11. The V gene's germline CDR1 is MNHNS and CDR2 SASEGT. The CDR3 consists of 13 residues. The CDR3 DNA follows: TGTGCCAGCAGTAGAGATATACAGGGGCGGGCTTTCTTT. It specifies CASSRDIQGRAFF.

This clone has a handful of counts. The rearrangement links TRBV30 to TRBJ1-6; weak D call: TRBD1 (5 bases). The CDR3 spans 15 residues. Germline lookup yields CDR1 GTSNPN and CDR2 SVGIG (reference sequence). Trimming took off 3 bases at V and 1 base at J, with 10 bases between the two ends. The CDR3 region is CAWRWGRSYNSPLHF. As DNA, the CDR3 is TGTGCCTGGAGGTGGGGCAGGTCCTATAATTCACCCCTCCACTTT.

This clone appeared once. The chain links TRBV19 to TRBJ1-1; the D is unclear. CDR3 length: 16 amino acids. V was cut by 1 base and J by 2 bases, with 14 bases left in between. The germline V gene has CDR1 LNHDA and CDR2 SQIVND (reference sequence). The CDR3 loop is CASSIGSGVPNTEAFF. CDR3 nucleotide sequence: TGTGCCAGTAGTATAGGGTCCGGGGTGCCCAACACTGAAGCTTTCTTT.

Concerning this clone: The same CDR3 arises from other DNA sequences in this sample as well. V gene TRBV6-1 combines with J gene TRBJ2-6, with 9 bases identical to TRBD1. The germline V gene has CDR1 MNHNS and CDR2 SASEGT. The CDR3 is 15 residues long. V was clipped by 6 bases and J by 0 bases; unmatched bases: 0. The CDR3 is CASRTGGSGANVLTF. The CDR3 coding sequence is TGTGCCAGCAGGACAGGGGGCTCTGGGGCCAACGTCCTGACTTTC.

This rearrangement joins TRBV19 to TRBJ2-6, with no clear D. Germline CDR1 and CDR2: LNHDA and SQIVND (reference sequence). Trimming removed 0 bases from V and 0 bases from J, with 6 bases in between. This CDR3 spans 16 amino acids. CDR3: CASSIDRSSGANVLTF. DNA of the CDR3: TGTGCCAGTAGTATAGATAGGAGCTCTGGGGCCAACGTCCTGACTTTC.

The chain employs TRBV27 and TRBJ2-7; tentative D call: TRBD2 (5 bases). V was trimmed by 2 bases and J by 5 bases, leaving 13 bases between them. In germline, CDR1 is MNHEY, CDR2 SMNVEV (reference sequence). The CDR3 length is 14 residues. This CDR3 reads CASSLPQGGHEQYF. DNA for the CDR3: TGTGCCAGCAGTTTACCGCAAGGAGGCCACGAGCAGTACTTC.

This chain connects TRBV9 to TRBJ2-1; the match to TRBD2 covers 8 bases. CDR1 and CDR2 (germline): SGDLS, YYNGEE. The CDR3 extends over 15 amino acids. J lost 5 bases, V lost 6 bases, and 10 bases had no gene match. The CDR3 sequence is CASTEAGGYDNEQFF. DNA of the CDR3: TGTGCCAGCACGGAGGCGGGGGGCTACGACAATGAGCAGTTCTTC.

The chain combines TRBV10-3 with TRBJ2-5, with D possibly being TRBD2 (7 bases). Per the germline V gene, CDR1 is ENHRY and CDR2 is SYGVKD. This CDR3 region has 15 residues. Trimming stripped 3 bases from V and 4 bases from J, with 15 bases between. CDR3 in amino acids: CAISDFDRGAETQYF. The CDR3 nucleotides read TGTGCCATCAGTGACTTCGATCGGGGGGCAGAGACCCAGTACTTC.

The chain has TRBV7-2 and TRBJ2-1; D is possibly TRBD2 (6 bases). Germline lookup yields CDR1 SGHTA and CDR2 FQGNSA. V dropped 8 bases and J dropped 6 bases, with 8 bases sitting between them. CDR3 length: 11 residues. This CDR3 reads CASRGGNEQFF. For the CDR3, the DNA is TGTGCCAGCCGGGGAGGCAATGAGCAGTTCTTC.